Shown below are 25 T cell receptor beta chains from a single sample sequenced in a study of control samples from healthy donors and cancer patients (dated by TCRdb to about 2020). Receptor libraries were prepared by the immunoSEQ multiplex PCR assay. TCRdb carries this immuneACCESS record with in-frame sequences only. Its versions omit some clonotypes, under half of them owing to an unresolved V gene in the studies checked, with the rest unexplained. In this sample the table shows about 150,000 clones, around nine tenths of which occur a single time. The top ten hold 1.5% to 2% of the sample. Sequencing used blood. These receptors were taken from a man aged 18 to 30 in good health.

The rearrangement joins TRBV11-3 to TRBJ1-6; perhaps TRBD1 as D (5 bases). The CDR3 loop spans 14 amino acids. The germline V gene has CDR1 SGHNT and CDR2 YENEEA. Trimming removed 5 bases from V and 8 bases from J, with 13 bases in between. For the CDR3, the DNA is TGTGCCAGCAGCCTGGGACCTGTTCATTCACCCCTCCACTTT. This gives the protein CASSLGPVHSPLHF. The full variable domain, with the rest looked up from reference TRBV11-3 and TRBJ1-6, is EAGVVQSPRYKIIEKKQPVAFWCNPISGHNTLYWYLQNLGQGPELLIRYENEEAVDDSQLPKDRFSAERLKGVDSTLKIQPAELGDSAVYLCASSLGPVHSPLHFGNGTRLTVT.

The V and J genes are TRBV30 and TRBJ1-1; the D is unclear. V was cut by 1 base and J by 6 bases, with 12 bases left in between. CDR1 GTSNPN and CDR2 SVGIG come from the germline V gene (reference sequence). The CDR3 totals 13 residues. CDR3 nucleotides: TGTGCCTGGAGTGAGACGATACGGCCTGAAGCTTTCTTT. It specifies CAWSETIRPEAFF.

V and J are TRBV11-1 and TRBJ2-2, with D possibly matching TRBD1 (5 bases). Per germline, CDR1 SGHAT and CDR2 FQDESV (reference sequence). The V end lost 6 bases, the J end lost 9 bases, and 17 bases lay between the germline ends. The CDR3 runs 14 residues. CDR3: CASSLIDSTRELFF. In DNA form, the CDR3 reads TGTGCCAGCAGTCTAATAGACAGCACGAGGGAGCTGTTTTTT.

The gene calls are TRBV7-2 and TRBJ2-5; D may correspond to TRBD1 or TRBD2 (6 bases each). The length of the CDR3 is 18 residues. Germline values: CDR1 SGHTA, CDR2 FQGNSA. The ends were cut back, 1 base at V and 6 bases at J, with 24 bases in the middle. CDR3 nucleotides: TGTGCCAGCAGCTTAGACAAGGTGGGGGGCAGAGGGGAAAAGACCCAGTACTTC. Translating it yields CASSLDKVGGRGEKTQYF. The whole variable domain, remainder taken from reference TRBV7-2 and TRBJ2-5, is GAGVSQSPSNKVTEKGKDVELRCDPISGHTALYWYRQSLGQGLEFLIYFQGNSAPDKSGLPSDRFSAERTGGSVSTLTIQRTQQEDSAVYLCASSLDKVGGRGEKTQYFGPGTRLLVL.

The rearrangement links TRBV5-3 to TRBJ1-2, with unresolved D. Being an ORF, TRBV5-3 has a function that is uncertain. Deletions cut 4 bases from V and 7 bases from J, with 14 bases between. The CDR3 runs 13 residues. CDR3 nucleotide sequence: TGTGCCAGAAGCCCGACACCCCACGGTGGCTACACCTTC. Amino acids: CARSPTPHGGYTF.

The chain employs TRBV6-5 and TRBJ1-5, with D possibly TRBD1 on 6 matching bases. The CDR3 is 15 residues long. The V gene lost 5 bases and the J gene lost 10 bases, with 21 bases spanning the gap. Germline CDR1 MNHEY, CDR2 SVGAGI. The chain's CDR3 is CASSQDRTPIVPQHF. The CDR3 DNA sequence: TGTGCCAGCAGTCAGGACAGAACCCCTATTGTTCCCCAGCATTTT.

The chain recombines TRBV7-9 with TRBJ1-1, with a weak D call TRBD1 (6 bases). Trimming stripped 1 base from V and 0 bases from J, with 15 bases between. CDR1 SEHNR and CDR2 FQNEAQ come from the germline V gene (reference sequence). The CDR3 length is 17 residues. In DNA, the CDR3 is TGTGCCAGCAGCTTAGGTAAACAGGGCGGGTTGAACACTGAAGCTTTCTTT. Translated: CASSLGKQGGLNTEAFF.

This sequence joins TRBV2 and TRBJ2-7; 9 bases match TRBD2. V shed 1 base and J 6 bases; nucleotides not matched to a gene: 7. The CDR3 consists of 15 residues. CDR1 and CDR2 from the germline V gene are SNHLY and FYNNEI. CDR3 nucleotide sequence: TGTGCCAGCAGTGAAGGGGTAGCGGGGGCATCCGAGCAGTACTTC. It yields the protein CASSEGVAGASEQYF.

This clone came up once. This chain uses TRBV9 with TRBJ2-2; 10 positions agree with TRBD1. Germline lookup yields CDR1 SGDLS and CDR2 YYNGEE. This CDR3 comprises 15 residues. After removal of 4 bases from V and 4 bases from J, the junction contained 4 bases not matched to a gene. Here the CDR3 DNA reads TGTGCCAGCAGCCCCCGGACAGGGGGCACCGGGGAGCTGTTTTTT. Encoded protein: CASSPRTGGTGELFF.

A single count supports this clone. V gene TRBV6-5 combines with J gene TRBJ2-1; 14 bases match TRBD2. Germline lookup yields CDR1 MNHEY and CDR2 SVGAGI. The CDR3 totals 15 residues. The V gene end was trimmed by 5 bases and the J gene end by 8 bases; junction bases not matched to a gene: 5. In nucleotides, the CDR3 is TGTGCCAGCAGTCAACGGGGACTAGCGGGGGATGAGCAGTTCTTC. It codes for CASSQRGLAGDEQFF.

This clone has just one count. This chain uses TRBV16 with TRBJ2-7, with a tentative D call TRBD1 (6 bases). Trimming stripped 6 bases from V and 5 bases from J, with 11 bases between. Germline lookup yields CDR1 KGHSY and CDR2 FQNENV. This CDR3 contains 12 residues. The CDR3 DNA follows: TGTGCCAGCAGTCCGGGGACAAACGAGCAGTACTTC. Its protein product is CASSPGTNEQYF.

V gene TRBV5-4 combines with J gene TRBJ2-1; 8 bases match TRBD1. CDR3 size: 15 residues. The J segment lost 2 bases and the V segment lost 5 bases, leaving 6 bases of the junction unmatched. Germline CDR1 is SGHNT and CDR2 is YYREEE (reference sequence). The CDR3 sequence is CASRTTGDAYNEQFF. CDR3 nucleotides: TGTGCCAGCAGAACGACAGGGGACGCCTACAATGAGCAGTTCTTC.

V usage is TRBV2 and J usage is TRBJ1-3, with D unresolved. This CDR3 comprises 13 residues. Trimming stripped 7 bases from V and 0 bases from J, with 7 bases between. The germline CDR1 and CDR2 sequences are SNHLY and FYNNEI. CDR3 nucleotide sequence: TGTGCCAGCACGGGCAGCTCTGGAAACACCATATATTTT. The encoded protein is CASTGSSGNTIYF.

The CDR3 loop is CAIGGPDSYEQYF. The CDR3 coding sequence is TGTGCCATCGGCGGGCCTGATTCCTACGAGCAGTACTTC. The V gene is TRBV10-3, the J gene TRBJ2-7, with a weak D call TRBD2 (5 bases). The germline V gene encodes CDR1 ENHRY and CDR2 SYGVKD. The germline V and J ends were trimmed by 8 bases and 1 base, with 12 bases remaining between them. CDR3 length: 13 residues.

The chain combines TRBV5-6 with TRBJ2-7, with D possibly being TRBD2 (5 bases). Germline V CDR1 and CDR2: SGHDT, YYEEEE. The CDR3 runs 13 residues. V shed 0 bases and J shed 4 bases, with 8 bases lying between them. The CDR3 DNA reads TGTGCCAGCAGCTTGGTTGGAGGATACGAGCAGTACTTC. Protein product: CASSLVGGYEQYF. The variable domain in full, completed from reference TRBV5-6 and TRBJ2-7, reads DAGVTQSPTHLIKTRGQQVTLRCSPKSGHDTVSWYQQALGQGPQFIFQYYEEEERQRGNFPDRFSGHQFPNYSSELNVNALLLGDSALYLCASSLVGGYEQYFGPGTRLTVT.

The chain joins TRBV30 to TRBJ1-6; D possibly corresponds to TRBD1 (6 bases). CDR1 is GTSNPN, CDR2 SVGIG, per germline (reference sequence). V was pared by 2 bases and J by 10 bases, with 15 bases between. The CDR3 loop spans 14 amino acids. The CDR3 DNA is TGTGCCTGGAGTCCCGACAGGCCAGGGTCACCCCTCCACTTT. It yields the protein CAWSPDRPGSPLHF.

The CDR3 DNA reads as TGTGCCAGTAGTATGGGCGGGACGTTCACTGAAGCTTTCTTT. As protein: CASSMGGTFTEAFF. This chain joins TRBV19 and TRBJ1-1; D may be TRBD1 (5 bases). Trimming took off 3 bases at V and 4 bases at J, with 12 bases between the two ends. Per the germline V gene, CDR1 is LNHDA and CDR2 is SQIVND (reference sequence). This CDR3 region has 14 residues.

The chain has TRBV6-6 and TRBJ2-3, with D possibly TRBD2 on 5 matching bases. V was trimmed by 2 bases and J by 4 bases, leaving 13 bases between them. The germline gives CDR1 MNHNY, CDR2 SVGAGI (reference sequence). This CDR3 is built from 15 residues. The CDR3 sequence: CASSYEGVVPDTQYF. The CDR3 DNA follows: TGTGCCAGCAGTTACGAGGGAGTCGTCCCAGATACGCAGTATTTT.

This chain links TRBV27 with TRBJ1-2; no clear D gene. CDR1 is MNHEY and CDR2 is SMNVEV in the germline V gene (reference sequence). This CDR3 spans 14 amino acids. Trimming took 4 bases from V and 4 from J, leaving 13 bases between them. CDR3: CASSYSPAPYGYTF. The CDR3 DNA reads TGTGCCAGCAGTTACAGTCCAGCCCCCTATGGCTACACCTTC.

The chain joins TRBV4-3 to TRBJ2-1; D could derive from TRBD1 or TRBD2 (6 bases each). Germline-derived CDR1 and CDR2 are LGHNA and YSLEER. The CDR3 is 17 amino acids. V lost 0 bases, J lost 2 bases, and 14 bases lay in between. The CDR3 loop reads CASSQDLKRGAYNEQFF. DNA for the CDR3: TGCGCCAGCAGCCAAGACCTCAAGAGGGGGGCCTACAATGAGCAGTTCTTC.

The rearrangement links TRBV7-8 to TRBJ1-5; D might be TRBD1 (6 bases). The germline gives CDR1 SGHVS, CDR2 FQNEAQ. CDR3 length: 16 amino acids. V was shortened by 1 base and J by 6 bases, with 16 bases between the two germline ends. The CDR3 region has the DNA TGTGCCAGCAGCTTAGGGCATAGGGGGTTAGGTCAGCCCCAGCATTTT. Its translation: CASSLGHRGLGQPQHF. The whole variable domain, filled in from reference TRBV7-8 and TRBJ1-5, reads GAGVSQSPRYKVAKRGQDVALRCDPISGHVSLFWYQQALGQGPEFLTYFQNEAQLDKSGLPSDRFFAERPEGSVSTLKIQRTQQEDSAVYLCASSLGHRGLGQPQHFGDGTRLSIL.

This clone was detected once. The V gene is TRBV13, the J gene TRBJ2-1; 7 nucleotides agree with TRBD1. Losses at the gene ends were 5 bases for V and 5 bases for J; bases not matched to a gene: 6. Germline V gene sequence: CDR1 PRHDT, CDR2 FYEKMQ (reference sequence). The length of the CDR3 is 14 residues. The CDR3 loop is CASSTRTGNNEQFF. CDR3 bases: TGTGCCAGCAGCACCCGGACAGGTAACAATGAGCAGTTCTTC. The full variable domain, its missing parts supplied by reference TRBV13 and TRBJ2-1, is AAGVIQSPRHLIKEKRETATLKCYPIPRHDTVYWYQQGPGQDPQFLISFYEKMQSDKGSIPDRFSAQQFSDYHSELNMSSLELGDSALYFCASSTRTGNNEQFFGPGTRLTVL.

The CDR3 region has the DNA TGTGCCAGCAGCGTCGGGGGGAGTCAGCCCCAGCATTTT. Its translation is CASSVGGSQPQHF. This sequence joins TRBV9 and TRBJ1-5; tentative D call: TRBD1 (5 bases). Between the trimmed V and J ends, which lost 2 bases and 6 bases, there was a span of 9 bases. CDR3 length: 13 residues. The germline V gene has CDR1 SGDLS and CDR2 YYNGEE.

The chain carries TRBV6-2 or TRBV6-3 and TRBJ1-5; the D gene is possibly TRBD1 (6 bases). Between the trimmed V and J ends, which lost 1 base and 0 bases, there was a span of 13 bases. The CDR3 contains 17 residues. Per germline, CDR1 MNHEY and CDR2 SVGEGT. The CDR3, as DNA: TGTGCCAGCAGTTACTGGAAGACAGGCTATAGCAATCAGCCCCAGCATTTT. Protein sequence: CASSYWKTGYSNQPQHF.

This rearrangement joins TRBV27 to TRBJ1-1; a weak D match, TRBD1 (5 bases). V gave up 4 bases and J gave up 4 bases, with 7 bases separating them. CDR3 length equals 12 residues. CDR1 MNHEY and CDR2 SMNVEV come from the germline V gene (reference sequence). DNA for the CDR3: TGTGCCAGCAGTTCCACAGGCACTGAAGCTTTCTTT. Amino acid sequence: CASSSTGTEAFF.